This TCR beta chain stems from a study of cytomegalovirus exposure and HLA in healthy donors. Concerning this clone: Its antigen is unknown.

The PCR employed 60 Vbeta primers together with 13 Jbeta primers. Here immunoSEQ multiplex PCR was the method, and the copy in TCRdb shows in-frame clones only, minus some. Of about 160,000 clones listed, roughly 73% are singletons. General study findings and limits: One variant, a missense change in DCLRE1C, was linked in a later analysis to TCR beta V- and J-gene trimming. CMV serostatus was the only immune exposure information that was available. Within the data, a cluster of highly shared sequence variants was likely a sequencing artifact.

The CDR3 is 14 amino acids. Trimming took 4 bases from V and 0 from J, leaving 13 bases between them. Germline V gene lookup returns CDR1 GTSNPN and CDR2 SVGIG (reference sequence). The sequence came from a young woman in good health and CMV-seronegative. The rearrangement links TRBV30 to TRBJ2-7; D perhaps matches TRBD2 (5 bases). The sequenced material came from PBMCs. The CDR3 reads CAWNPSQVSYEQYF. CDR3 nucleotides: TGTGCCTGGAACCCTAGCCAGGTCTCCTACGAGCAGTACTTC.